One sample yielded the 3 T cell receptor beta chains listed below, sequenced in a study of blood T cell repertoires in COVID-19 (dated by TCRdb to the early 2020s). The library was generated by the immunoSEQ multiplex PCR assay. Not all clones reach the TCRdb copy of this immuneACCESS table, which keeps in-frame sequences only. Checked studies attribute under half of the gap to unresolved V genes and leave the rest unexplained. The sample includes about 100,000 clones, with roughly 84% observed a single time. The ten largest clones capture around 13% of the sample. The sequenced material came from peripheral blood. These receptors all stem from a woman aged 60-75 years in a cohort sampled during active or convalescent COVID-19.

This clone was found once. V is TRBV27 and J is TRBJ1-2; 7 bases agree with TRBD1. V shed 7 bases and J 5 bases; nucleotides not matched to a gene: 7. The CDR3 consists of 13 residues. Germline values: CDR1 MNHEY, CDR2 SMNVEV (reference sequence). DNA for the CDR3: TGTGCCAGCAAGCTAACAGGGGCTTATGGCTACACCTTC. It translates to CASKLTGAYGYTF.

There are a few counts of this clone. The chain carries TRBV27 and TRBJ1-6, with a possible D match to TRBD1 (5 bases). Germline lookup yields CDR1 MNHEY and CDR2 SMNVEV (reference sequence). Trimming pared 6 bases from V and 4 bases from J, leaving 19 bases between. The CDR3 loop spans 17 amino acids. The CDR3 loop is CASSPLPGLQYNSPLHF. CDR3 bases: TGTGCCAGCAGCCCTCTACCGGGACTCCAATATAATTCACCCCTCCACTTT.

The DNA of the CDR3 is TGCGCCAGCAGCGGCGGACTAGCAGAGACCCAGTACTTC. Amino acids: CASSGGLAETQYF. The chain has TRBV5-1 and TRBJ2-5, with 8 bases matching TRBD2. The germline V gene encodes CDR1 SGHRS and CDR2 YFSETQ. V lost 4 bases and J lost 4; bases outside the gene matches: 3. The CDR3 is made up of 13 amino acids.